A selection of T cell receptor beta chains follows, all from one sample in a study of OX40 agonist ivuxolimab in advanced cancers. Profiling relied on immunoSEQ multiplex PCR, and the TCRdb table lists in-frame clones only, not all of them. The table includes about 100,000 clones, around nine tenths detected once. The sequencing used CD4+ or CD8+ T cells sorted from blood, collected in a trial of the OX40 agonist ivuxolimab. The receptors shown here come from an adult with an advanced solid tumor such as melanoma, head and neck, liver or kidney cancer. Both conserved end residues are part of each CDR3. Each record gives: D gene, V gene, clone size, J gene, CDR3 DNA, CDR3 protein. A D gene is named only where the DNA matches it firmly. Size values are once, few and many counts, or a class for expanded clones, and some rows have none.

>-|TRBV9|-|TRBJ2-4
TGTGCCAGCAGCGCCTCCCCCGGTGGGGCGGGAATGGACATTCAGTACTTC
CASSASPGGAGMDIQYF
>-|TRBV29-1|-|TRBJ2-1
TGCAGCGTTGCTCAGATCTACAATGAGCAGTTCTTC
CSVAQIYNEQFF
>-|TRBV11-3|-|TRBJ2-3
TGTGCCAGCAGCTTGGGGAGCCATGGCAGAATCACAGATACGCAGTATTTT
CASSLGSHGRITDTQYF
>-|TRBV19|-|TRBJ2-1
TGTGCAACCAAGTTCGGAAGGGACTCCTACAATGAGCAGTTCTTC
CATKFGRDSYNEQFF
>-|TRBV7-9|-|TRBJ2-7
TGTGCCAGCAGCCGCGTGGGCGCCACCTACGAGCAGTACTTC
CASSRVGATYEQYF
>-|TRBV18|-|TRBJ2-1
TGTGCCAGCTCACCGGGGGCCTACAATGAGCAGTTCTTC
CASSPGAYNEQFF
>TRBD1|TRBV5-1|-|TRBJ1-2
TGCGCCAGCAGCTTTCTACAGGGGGCGAAGGATGGCTACACCTTC
CASSFLQGAKDGYTF
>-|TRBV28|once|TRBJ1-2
TGTGCCAGCAGACAGGGCATCTTTGGCTACACCTTC
CASRQGIFGYTF
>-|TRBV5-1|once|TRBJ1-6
TGCGCCAGCAGCTTGGGAAGCGCAAATTCACCCCTCCACTTT
CASSLGSANSPLHF
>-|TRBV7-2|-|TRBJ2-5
TGTGCCAGCAGCATCCAAGAGACCCAGTACTTC
CASSIQETQYF
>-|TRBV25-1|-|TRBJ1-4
TGTGCCAGCAGTGCCCCAGGGGCTACCGTCAGAGCTAATGAAAAACTGTTTTTT
CASSAPGATVRANEKLFF
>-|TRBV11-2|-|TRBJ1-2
TGTGCCAGCAGCCGCGTGGGTGACGGCTATGGCTACACCTTC
CASSRVGDGYGYTF
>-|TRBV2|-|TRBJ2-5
TGTGCCAGCAGTGAAGTGACAGGTGGAGAGACCCAGTACTTC
CASSEVTGGETQYF
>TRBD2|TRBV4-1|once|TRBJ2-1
TGCGCCAGCAGCCAACTACTTACTGCCGGGACTAGGGGCAATGAGCAGTTCTTC
CASSQLLTAGTRGNEQFF
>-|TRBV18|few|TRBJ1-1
TGTGCCAGCTCACCACCGCAGGGGAGGGCTGAAGCTTTCTTT
CASSPPQGRAEAFF
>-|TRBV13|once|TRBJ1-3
TGTGCCAGCAGCTTCCTCGGATACTCTGGAAACACCATATATTTT
CASSFLGYSGNTIYF
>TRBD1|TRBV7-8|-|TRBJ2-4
TGTGCCAGCATCATGGCCGGGACAGGGGGGGAACGGTACTTC
CASIMAGTGGERYF
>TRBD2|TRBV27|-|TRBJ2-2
TGTGCCAGCAGTTTATCCTGGACTAGCCGGGGCGGGGAGCTGTTTTTT
CASSLSWTSRGGELFF
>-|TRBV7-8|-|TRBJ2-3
TGTGCCAGCAGCCCCTGGGCGGGGATCACAGATACGCAGTATTTT
CASSPWAGITDTQYF
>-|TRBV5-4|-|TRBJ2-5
TGTGCCAGCACACAGGACAGCCAAGAGACCCAGTACTTC
CASTQDSQETQYF
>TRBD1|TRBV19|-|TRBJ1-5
TGTGCCAGTAGTATAGGATCCGGACAGGGTCGGGTTGGTAGCAATCAGCCCCAGCATTTT
CASSIGSGQGRVGSNQPQHF
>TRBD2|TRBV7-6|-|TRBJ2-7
TGTGCCAGCAGCTTAGGCGGCGGGGAAGCGGGGGGGGAGCAGTACTTC
CASSLGGGEAGGEQYF
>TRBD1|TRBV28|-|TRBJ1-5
TGTGCCAGCAGCCCAGGGGGACGCAATCAGCCCCAGCATTTT
CASSPGGRNQPQHF
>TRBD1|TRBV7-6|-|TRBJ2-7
TGTGCCAGCAGCCCGTCCACAGGGGTCTACGAGCAGTACTTC
CASSPSTGVYEQYF
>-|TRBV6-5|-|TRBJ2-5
TGTGCCAGCAGACGACTACTTCGCACAGGAACCCAGTACTTC
CASRRLLRTGTQYF
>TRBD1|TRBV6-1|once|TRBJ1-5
TGTGCCAGCAGTGATAATGGACAGGGCCGCAATCAGCCCCAGCATTTT
CASSDNGQGRNQPQHF
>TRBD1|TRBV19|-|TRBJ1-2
TGTGTCACCCAGGGACAGGGGCACTATGGCTACACCTTC
CVTQGQGHYGYTF
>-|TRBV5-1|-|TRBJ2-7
TGCGCCAGCAGCCCAAACGCGCGGTACTACGAGCAGTACTTC
CASSPNARYYEQYF
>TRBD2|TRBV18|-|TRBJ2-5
TGTGCCAGCTCACCCCGGGGACTATTCCAAGAGACCCAGTACTTC
CASSPRGLFQETQYF
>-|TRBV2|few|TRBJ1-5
TGTGCCAGCAGTGATGGTCAGCCCCAGCATTTT
CASSDGQPQHF
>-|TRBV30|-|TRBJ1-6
TGTGCCTGGAGTGTGCGGGGGCAATTATCACCCCTCCACTTT
CAWSVRGQLSPLHF
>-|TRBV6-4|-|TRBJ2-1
TGTGCCAGCAGTGACTCGTCCGCAGGGGACTACAATGAGCAGTTCTTC
CASSDSSAGDYNEQFF
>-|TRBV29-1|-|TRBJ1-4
TGCAGCGTCGGGAAGTCCAATGAAAAACTGTTTTTT
CSVGKSNEKLFF
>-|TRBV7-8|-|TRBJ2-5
TGTGCCAGCAGCAGGGGGACTACAGAGACCCAGTACTTC
CASSRGTTETQYF
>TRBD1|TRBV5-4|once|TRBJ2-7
TGTGCCAGCAGCCTACAGGGGAGTCGCTACGAGCAGTACTTC
CASSLQGSRYEQYF
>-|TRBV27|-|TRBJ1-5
TGTGCCAGCAGGCAGGAAGTGGGCAATCAGCCCCAGCATTTT
CASRQEVGNQPQHF
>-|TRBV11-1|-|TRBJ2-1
TGTGCCAGCAGCGGCGAGACCTCCTACAATGAGCAGTTCTTC
CASSGETSYNEQFF
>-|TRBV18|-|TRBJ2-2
TGTGCCAGCTCACCTCAATTAGGGGCGGTCAACACCGGGGAGCTGTTTTTT
CASSPQLGAVNTGELFF
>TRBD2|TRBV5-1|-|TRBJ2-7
TGCGCCAGCAGCTTGGTGCCTGGGCTAGCGGGCGGGAGGCCAAGCTCCTACGAGCAGTACTTC
CASSLVPGLAGGRPSSYEQYF
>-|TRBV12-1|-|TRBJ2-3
TGTGCCAGCAGCTTTGGCCTAGCGGGAGAGGCAGATACGCAGTATTTT
CASSFGLAGEADTQYF
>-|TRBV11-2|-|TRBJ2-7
TGTGCCAGCAGAAACAACAGGGTCTACGAGCAGTACTTC
CASRNNRVYEQYF
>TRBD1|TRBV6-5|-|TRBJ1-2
TGTGCCAGCAAATGGGACAGGGTATATGGCTACACCTTC
CASKWDRVYGYTF
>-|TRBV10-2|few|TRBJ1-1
TGCGCCAGCAGTAATAACCCAGGGTACGCTGAAGCTTTCTTT
CASSNNPGYAEAFF
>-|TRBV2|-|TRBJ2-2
TGTGCCAGCAGTGTAAGACGTCAGAACACCGGGGAGCTGTTTTTT
CASSVRRQNTGELFF
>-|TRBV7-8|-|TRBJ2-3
TGTGCCAGCAGCTTGGCGGGCCCAGATACGCAGTATTTT
CASSLAGPDTQYF
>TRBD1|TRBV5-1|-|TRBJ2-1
TGCGCCAGCAGCTTTTGGGACAGAGACGACAATGAGCAGTTCTTC
CASSFWDRDDNEQFF
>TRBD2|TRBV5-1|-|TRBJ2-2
TGCGCCAGCAGCCCCAGAGGGACTAGCGGGGTACCCGGCGGGGAGCTGTTTTTT
CASSPRGTSGVPGGELFF
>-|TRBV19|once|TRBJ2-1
TGTGCCAGTAGCTTGGATGGGAGGATTCGGTTCTTC
CASSLDGRIRFF